Following are 13 T cell receptor beta chains from one sample sequenced in a study of blood T cell repertoires in COVID-19. Data came from immunoSEQ multiplex PCR; TCRdb stores just in-frame clones and leaves some out. This sample carries around 480,000 clones, approximately 88% of them seen once, and the ten largest clones take around 13%. Input material: peripheral blood. The receptors stem from a woman in her 50s with COVID-19, enrolled during active disease.

This clone has only a few counts. The CDR3 spells CSVERNTEAFF. In DNA form, the CDR3 reads TGCAGCGTTGAGAGGAACACTGAAGCTTTCTTT. V gene TRBV29-1 combines with J gene TRBJ1-1; D not resolved. The CDR3 loop spans 11 amino acids. V dropped 3 bases and J dropped 1 base, with 3 bases sitting between them. Germline-derived CDR1 and CDR2 are SQVTM and ANQGSEA.

This clone was seen a handful of times. This chain links TRBV7-2 with TRBJ1-1; no firm D call. V was clipped by 5 bases and J by 0 bases, with 10 bases between them. The germline V gene encodes CDR1 SGHTA and CDR2 FQGNSA. The CDR3 sequence is 14 residues long. For the CDR3, the DNA is TGTGCCAGCAGCCCCCGACGGGTGAACACTGAAGCTTTCTTT. Amino acids: CASSPRRVNTEAFF.

This clone was recorded once. V and J are TRBV6-5 and TRBJ1-1; D possibly corresponds to TRBD1 (6 bases). CDR1 is MNHEY and CDR2 is SVGAGI in the germline V gene. CDR3 length equals 11 residues. Deletions cut 3 bases from V and 11 bases from J, with 10 bases between. The CDR3 loop is CASSYQGMAFF. The CDR3 coding sequence is TGTGCCAGCAGTTATCAGGGGATGGCTTTCTTT.

The chain is built from TRBV29-1 and TRBJ2-2; D perhaps matches TRBD1 (5 bases). The V gene's germline CDR1 is SQVTM and CDR2 ANQGSEA. The CDR3 extends over 12 amino acids. V shed 5 bases and J shed 3 bases, with 7 bases lying between them. The CDR3 DNA follows: TGCAGCGTTTTAGGGGACACCGGGGAGCTGTTTTTT. It translates to CSVLGDTGELFF.

This clone was recorded a few times. The gene calls are TRBV4-2 and TRBJ1-5; D might be TRBD1 (5 bases). The germline V gene encodes CDR1 LGHNA and CDR2 YNFKEQ. The CDR3 sequence is 13 residues long. V lost 4 bases and J 8 bases, leaving 12 bases between the germline ends. The CDR3 sequence: CASSLRAQEPQHF. CDR3 bases: TGTGCCAGCAGCCTCAGGGCCCAGGAGCCCCAGCATTTT.

The chain has TRBV5-1 and TRBJ1-1; 7 nucleotides match TRBD1. This CDR3 comprises 15 residues. Germline V lookup: CDR1 SGHRS, CDR2 YFSETQ. V lost 0 bases and J lost 5; bases outside the gene matches: 7. CDR3 in amino acids: CASSLDQGVRTEAFF. For the CDR3, the DNA is TGCGCCAGCAGCTTGGATCAGGGGGTGAGGACTGAAGCTTTCTTT.

This clone was detected only once. The gene calls are TRBV7-8 and TRBJ1-2; tentative D call: TRBD1 (6 bases). V was shortened by 5 bases and J by 3 bases, with 19 bases between the two germline ends. Germline-derived CDR1 and CDR2 are SGHVS and FQNEAQ. There are 16 residues in the CDR3. The CDR3 nucleotides are TGTGCCAGCAGCCCTCTGCGGGGGGGCGAGGACTATGGCTACACCTTC. Its translation is CASSPLRGGEDYGYTF.

The V and J genes are TRBV24-1 and TRBJ2-2; the match to TRBD1 covers 9 bases. J gave up 5 bases and V 7 bases, and 10 bases lay outside the gene matches. CDR3 length: 16 residues. Germline V gives CDR1 KGHDR, CDR2 SFDVKD. DNA of the CDR3: TGTGCCACCAGCTTTGGGACAGGGAGTCGGACCGGGGAGCTGTTTTTT. It encodes CATSFGTGSRTGELFF.

The CDR3 protein is CASSPQEGMNTEAFF. The DNA of the CDR3 is TGTGCCAGCAGCCCACAGGAAGGCATGAACACTGAAGCTTTCTTT. The chain employs TRBV7-9 and TRBJ1-1; perhaps TRBD1 as D (5 bases). The CDR3 is 15 residues long. Germline CDR1 and CDR2: SEHNR and FQNEAQ (reference sequence). The germline V and J ends were trimmed by 5 bases and 0 bases, with 13 bases remaining between them. Supplemented by reference TRBV7-9 and TRBJ1-1, the full variable domain reads DTGVSQNPRHKITKRGQNVTFRCDPISEHNRLYWYRQTLGQGPEFLTYFQNEAQLEKSRLLSDRFSAERPKGSFSTLEIQRTEQGDSAMYLCASSPQEGMNTEAFFGQGTRLTVV.

The chain combines TRBV30 with TRBJ1-2; 7 nucleotides align to TRBD1. CDR3 length equals 17 residues. Germline assignment: CDR1 GTSNPN and CDR2 SVGIG (reference sequence). With 0 bases clipped from V and 8 bases from J, the junction kept 18 bases outside the gene matches. CDR3 residues: CAWSVRTGFAIHGGYTF. In nucleotides, the CDR3 is TGTGCCTGGAGTGTCCGGACAGGCTTCGCTATTCACGGGGGCTACACCTTC.

This sequence joins TRBV10-3 and TRBJ2-1; 7 bases agree with TRBD1. The CDR3 extends over 15 amino acids. Germline CDR1 reads ENHRY; CDR2 reads SYGVKD. Trimming cost V 5 bases and J 12 bases; bases outside gene matches: 16. In DNA, the CDR3 is TGTGCCATCAGTCCCGAAGGGGGCGCAAGGTATGGGCAGTTCTTC. Protein sequence: CAISPEGGARYGQFF.

V and J are TRBV19 and TRBJ1-2, with D perhaps TRBD1 (5 bases). The CDR3 is 13 residues long. The V gene lost 6 bases and the J gene lost 7 bases, with 15 bases spanning the gap. Germline CDR1 and CDR2: LNHDA and SQIVND (reference sequence). The CDR3 protein is CASRWEGLSGYTF. The DNA for the CDR3 is TGTGCCAGTAGGTGGGAGGGACTCTCTGGCTACACCTTC.

This chain joins TRBV7-8 and TRBJ1-1; D not certain. V was pared by 4 bases and J by 5 bases, with 14 bases between. This CDR3 is built from 14 residues. Germline values: CDR1 SGHVS, CDR2 FQNEAQ. The CDR3 nucleotides read TGTGCCAGCAGCTCGGGCCCGGGGAGGACTGAAGCTTTCTTT. Encoded protein: CASSSGPGRTEAFF.